This TCR beta chain was sequenced for a study of glioma-infiltrating T cells. The CDR3 loop spans 12 amino acids. In germline, CDR1 is SQVTM, CDR2 ANQGSEA. The V gene end was trimmed by 6 bases and the J gene end by 7 bases; junction bases not matched to a gene: 4. Using RNA template, CDR3s of TCR alpha and beta were amplified with iRepertoire arm-PCR. MiXCR, applied by TCRdb to the multiplex PCR reads, yields one record per CDR3 protein. The sample records approximately 89,000 distinct CDR3 sequences, 20% to 25% being singletons. The genes are TRBV29-1 and TRBJ1-4, with 8 bases identical to TRBD1. The sequenced material came from glioma tissue, nonneoplastic brain tissue, or PBMCs (not recorded which). This sequence was found in a human donor with low-grade glioma or glioblastoma, undergoing nonglioma brain surgery, or in good health (not recorded which). The CDR3 nucleotides are TGCAGCGTAGCAACAGGGGGTGAAAAACTGTTTTTT. Its translation: CSVATGGEKLFF.